Below, one T cell receptor beta chain is given with its context. Its antigen is unknown. It has no much larger one-base neighbor in the sample; base qualities were not kept. Participants in the prospective study were enrolled through a virtual design, were aged 18 to 89 years, and lived in approximately 25 United States geographic areas. In the prospective study, cohorts were assigned on the basis of participant-reported clinical history obtained from a screening survey and a study questionnaire. In the prospective study, whole blood, serum and a nasopharyngeal or oropharyngeal swab were collected from each participant by mobile phlebotomists. Prospective study participants could optionally give additional blood draws and questionnaires over an approximately two-month period. Blood samples from the prospective study were shipped frozen or at room temperature prior to DNA extraction. This specimen belongs to a study of blood T cell repertoires in COVID-19 (dated by TCRdb to about 2020). For the wider study: Collaborator samples came from the United States, Italy and Spain and covered acute and convalescent phases of COVID-19. The material from the prospective study consisted of cDNA or gDNA derived from T cells, B-cell-depleted T cells, or PBMCs. Where HLA class I and class II types were available, the types were taken from metadata supplied by the sample provider, not from assay-based typing. Samples were obtained from the ongoing ImmuneRACE study (first 160 participants) and from over a thousand subjects provided by 6 global collaborators. Subjects who had been exposed to COVID-19, were actively infected with it, or had recovered from it provided the deeply sampled blood TCRbeta repertoires that made up the dataset. The repertoires were released in a freely available public database intended as a resource for research on the immune response to SARS-CoV-2. Sample metadata almost always included a de-identified subject ID, COVID-19 status, age in years and sex.

TCRbeta CDR3 regions were amplified from genomic DNA by means of the immunoSEQ Assay, a bias-controlled multiplex PCR. The authors' pipeline ran thus. Within the assay, amplification of reference gene primers was used to estimate how many nucleated cells each sample contained. To quantify the absolute abundance of each unique TCRbeta CDR3 rearrangement, sequence reads were collapsed and filtered. For each sample, productive Simpson clonality was calculated as the square root of Simpson's diversity index across productive rearrangements. TCRdb limited this immuneACCESS table to in-frame rearrangements with V and J called. A share of clones is missing; checked studies link under half to unresolved V genes, and the rest is unexplained. V and J calls and clone size are given by that table; D and trimming were obtained from the DNA. This sample comprises more than 250,000 clones, about 90% of them detected only once. The ten largest clones capture 1.7% of the sample.

Study-level results and caveats: The quantity of clinical and demographic metadata differed by source and by participant and was supplied without curation.

The junction shows trimming of 6 bases on V and 8 bases on J, plus 7 bases between the germline ends. The CDR3 measures 11 amino acids from cysteine to phenylalanine. Just CDR3 DNA is preserved here, 33 bases in frame from base 1. This clonotype was obtained from a woman between 18 and 30 years old with acute COVID-19. Specimen: PBMCs or T cells enriched from blood (not recorded which). Recombination joined TRBV12-3 or TRBV12-4 with TRBJ2-2; too little of a D gene remains to name it. The CDR3 loop reads CASSRSGELFF. The DNA is TGTGCCAGCAGCCGGTCAGGGGAGCTGTTTTTT.